This record covers a single T cell receptor (beta chain). Which antigen it targets is not known. No much larger clonotype is one base removed from it; base qualities were not supplied. This specimen belongs to a study of long-term antiretroviral therapy in people with HIV (dated by TCRdb to between 2021 and 2023). Regarding the complete study: Collection of the earliest samples took place about a decade ahead of the 2015 WHO recommendation for immediate ART, at a time when ART was typically delayed until CD4 counts fell. A retrospective serial study tested whether ART initiation and durable HIV suppression were associated with changes in peripheral blood TRB repertoire composition and diversity. A total of 150 to 200 cryopreserved PBMC samples were contributed to the cohort by 30 adults with confirmed HIV infection, with samples collected serially over a mean of roughly six years (range 1-12). About 35% of the 30 participants with HIV were female. No cross-contamination during QIAcube processing was shown when test extractions of a monoclonal T-cell line were performed alongside 33 polyclonal samples.

The immunoSEQ hsTCRB v3.0 assay was used at survey level resolution to sequence the TRB variable region. TRB sequencing targeted a depth of about 40,000-50,000 T-cell genomes per sample. TRB libraries were pooled and sequenced on an Illumina MiSeq using a v3 150-cycle kit. In the source study's methods: Analysis of repertoires was carried out in R inside a reproducible Nextflow workflow spanning QC, data transformation and analysis. LymphoSeq2, an R package for AIRR-Seq data exploration, was used to implement custom analyses. Several samples that yielded fewer than 5000 total TRB sequences were excluded, so that approximately 200 HIV repertoires were analyzed. Among the 200 or so HIV repertoires that were kept, 59 were collected before ART initiation and 120 to 140 were collected after ART initiation. Repertoires were downsampled to 5000 TRB nucleotide sequences, with summary statistics averaged over 100 downsampling iterations. TRB sequences were retained for analysis only if CDR3 regions of at least seven amino acids were present. Diversity was assessed using a clonality score derived from Shannon entropy and using the Gini coefficient. In the repertoire networks, any two of the top 5000 CDR3 amino acid sequences were connected whenever the two sequences differed by an edit distance of one. For TRB CDR3 amino acid sequences, GLIPH2 was used to predict antigen specificity groups and MHC restriction. CDR3 amino acid sequences were matched against VDJdb and McPAS-TCR to flag known CMV, EBV, HIV or tissue antigen associations. Pre-ART, post-ART and control groups were compared with Wilcoxon signed-rank tests and Holm-Bonferroni correction. TCRdb obtained this table from immuneACCESS and retained in-frame rearrangements with V and J assigned. These tables miss some clones; where compared with another copy, unresolved V genes account for less than half of the shortfall, and the remainder is unexplained. D and trimming were read from the DNA, whereas the V and J calls and clone size are those reported in that table. In this sample the table shows 11,000 to 15,000 clones, about 84% of which occur a single time. The top ten constitute about 17% of the sample.

Results and caveats for the whole study, not just this receptor: A significant increase in TRB diversity was found to be associated with ART initiation, although TRB diversity was observed to remain significantly below that of transplant donor controls even after long-term ART. Expanded TRB clones identified before ART initiation dominated the repertoire at all time points, although this dominance fluctuated and declined in many PLHIV after ART. Inferences about post-ART repertoire changes are limited because no data were available on ART adherence, viral resistance or therapy changes. Narrower CDR3 length ranges were observed in HIV repertoires than in controls, and an antigen-experienced repertoire with only a slight naive shift after ART was suggested by the network structure. The samples span the years 2004 to 2017, and the ART regimens used may be less effective than current regimens. Because pre-ART samples had limited cell numbers, unsorted PBMC were profiled rather than sorted CD4+ and CD8+ T cells. Owing to limited PBMC availability, only the TCR beta chain was sequenced, without alpha chain pairing.

Participants were included only if at least one PBMC sample before ART initiation and at least two post-ART samples were available. Every participant with HIV received treatment in the United States of America. Cryopreserved samples of about 0.95-10 million PBMC were thawed and washed before DNA extraction. At the time of the earliest PBMC sample for each participant with HIV, ages ranged from 23 to 54 years. Per participant, PBMC samples came from 1-4 timepoints prior to ART initiation and 2-8 timepoints following ART initiation, for a median of 7 samples. For every participant, serial HIV viral load, CD4+ T-cell count, ART history and demographic data were obtained. Genomic DNA was extracted from unsorted PBMC with a Qiagen kit on a QIAcube, processed in batches of 12 samples. The TCR comes from a woman between 35 and 50 years old with HIV. Sequences were derived from unsorted PBMCs, sampled 1.8 years before starting antiretroviral therapy.

The sequenced DNA: TGTGCCAGCAGCTTAAAGTTGGGCAACTACGAGCAGTACTTC. It translates to CASSLKLGNYEQYF. The rearranged segments are TRBV7-2 and TRBJ2-7; the D gene cannot be named for sure. Looking up the germline V gene yields CDR1 SGHTA and CDR2 FQGNSA. Trimming at the junction amounts to 2 bases on V and 3 bases on J, and the germline ends lie 11 bases apart. The CDR3 contains 14 residues, cysteine and phenylalanine counted. Solely the CDR3 DNA is kept, with 42 bases framed from the first base.